This T cell receptor beta chain was sequenced for a study of cytomegalovirus exposure and HLA in healthy donors. Primers: 60 Vbeta forward and 13 Jbeta reverse. The table came from immunoSEQ multiplex PCR; TCRdb's copy has only in-frame clones and leaves some out. The sample lists 150,000 to 200,000 clones, approximately 85% seen once, with less than 2.5% in the top ten. V was pared by 8 bases and J by 5 bases, with 18 bases between. Looked up from germline, CDR1 is MNHEY and CDR2 is SMNVEV (reference sequence). The CDR3 spans 14 residues. Sequenced: PBMCs. The V and J genes are TRBV27 and TRBJ1-2; D not resolved. The sequence was obtained from a woman aged 45-65 years in good health and CMV-seronegative. The DNA for the CDR3 is TGTGCCAGCTCCCTTTCCCGACAAGTATATGGCTACACCTTC. Encoded protein: CASSLSRQVYGYTF.